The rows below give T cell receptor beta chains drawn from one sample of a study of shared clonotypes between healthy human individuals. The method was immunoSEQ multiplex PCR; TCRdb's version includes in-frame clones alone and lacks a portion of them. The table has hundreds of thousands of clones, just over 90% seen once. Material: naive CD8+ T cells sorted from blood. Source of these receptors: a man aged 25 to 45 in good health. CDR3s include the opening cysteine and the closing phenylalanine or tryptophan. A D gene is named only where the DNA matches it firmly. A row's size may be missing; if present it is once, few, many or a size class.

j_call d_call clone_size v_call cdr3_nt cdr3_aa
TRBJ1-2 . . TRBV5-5 TGTGCCAGCAGCTTGAGTCGGCCAGGGGACGGCTACACCTTC CASSLSRPGDGYTF
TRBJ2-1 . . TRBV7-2 TGTGCCAGCAGCTTCCTAGACAATGAGCAGTTCTTC CASSFLDNEQFF
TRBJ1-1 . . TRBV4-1 TGCGCCAGCAGCCTTACCCAGGGGCCGAACACTGAAGCTTTCTTT CASSLTQGPNTEAFF
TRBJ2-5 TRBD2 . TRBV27 TGTGCCAGCAGTTTTAGTGGCGGGAGCGATCAAGAGACCCAGTACTTC CASSFSGGSDQETQYF
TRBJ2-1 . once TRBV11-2 TGTGCCAGCAGCTTCGTACAGGGAAGCTCCTACAATGAGCAGTTCTTC CASSFVQGSSYNEQFF
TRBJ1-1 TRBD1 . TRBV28 TGTGCCAGCGCCAGGGGGCGTACTGAAGCTTTCTTT CASARGRTEAFF
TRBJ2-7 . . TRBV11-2 TGTGCCAGCAGCTTAGTGGTTCTGGGCTCCTACGAGCAGTACTTC CASSLVVLGSYEQYF
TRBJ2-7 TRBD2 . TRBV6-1 TGTGCCAGCAGTGAAGGGAGCGGGGCCCTTTACGAGCAGTACTTC CASSEGSGALYEQYF
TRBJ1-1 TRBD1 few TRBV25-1 TGTGCCAGCAGTGACCCCAAGGCCGGGACAGGGGGAATTGAAGCTTTCTTT CASSDPKAGTGGIEAFF
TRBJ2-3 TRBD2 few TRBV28 TGTGCCAGCAGTTTATTGGCTAGCGGCTCCGATACGCAGTATTTT CASSLLASGSDTQYF
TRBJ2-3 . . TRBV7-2 TGTGCCAGCAGCTTAGTTCTAGAGGATACGCAGTATTTT CASSLVLEDTQYF
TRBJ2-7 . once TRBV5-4 TGTGCCAGCAGCTTGGTTCCGGTCGCGGACGAGCAGTACTTC CASSLVPVADEQYF
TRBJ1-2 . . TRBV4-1 TGCGCCAGCAGCCAAGATCGGGGGGGTCGTTATGGCTACACCTTC CASSQDRGGRYGYTF
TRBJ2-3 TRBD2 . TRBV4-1 TGCGCCAGCAGCCAAGATGGGAATAGCGGGACAGATACGCAGTATTTT CASSQDGNSGTDTQYF
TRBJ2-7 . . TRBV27 TGTGCCAGCAGTTTAGGTGCCGGACTGGACGAGCAGTACTTC CASSLGAGLDEQYF
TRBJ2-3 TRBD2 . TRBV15 TGTGCCACCAGCTACTACCCCACAGCGGGAGCCCTGGGTACAGATACGCAGTATTTT CATSYYPTAGALGTDTQYF
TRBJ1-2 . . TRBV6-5 TGTGCCAGCAGTTACTCGAAACAGGGAGGAGGCTACACCTTC CASSYSKQGGGYTF
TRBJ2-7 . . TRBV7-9 TGTGCCAGCAGCTTGAAGGGTTCCTCCTACGAGCAGTACTTC CASSLKGSSYEQYF
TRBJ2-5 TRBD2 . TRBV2 TGTGCCAGTACCGGACTAGCGGTTCGCGAGACCCAGTACTTC CASTGLAVRETQYF
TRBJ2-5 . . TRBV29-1 TGCAGCGGACGTTACCAAGAGACCCAGTACTTC CSGRYQETQYF
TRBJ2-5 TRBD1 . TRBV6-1 TGTGCCAGCAGTGAAGCTGAGAGGACAGGGCTGTTCCAAGAGACCCAGTACTTC CASSEAERTGLFQETQYF
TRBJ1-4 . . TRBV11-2 TGTGCCAGCAGCTTAGGGGTAGGGGACTATGAAAAACTGTTTTTT CASSLGVGDYEKLFF
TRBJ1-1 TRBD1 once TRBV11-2 TGTGCCAGCAGCACTCTCCGGGACAGACGATTTTTCACTGAAGCTTTCTTT CASSTLRDRRFFTEAFF
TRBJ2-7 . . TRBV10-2 TGCGCCAGCAGTGGGCTAGCTGGGTCCTACGAGCAGTACTTC CASSGLAGSYEQYF
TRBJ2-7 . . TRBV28 TGTGCCAGCAGTTTCCGAGGGGGGTCCGAGCAGTACTTC CASSFRGGSEQYF
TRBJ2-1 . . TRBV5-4 TGTGCCAGCAGCGCGACTGATACTAGCTACGATGAGCAGTTCTTC CASSATDTSYDEQFF
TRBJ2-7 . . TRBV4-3 TGCGCCAGCAGCCAGTACAGGAGATACGAGCAGTACTTC CASSQYRRYEQYF